The 5 T cell receptor beta chains presented below share a single source sample, sequenced in a study of cytomegalovirus exposure and HLA in healthy donors. The PCR contained 60 Vbeta and 13 Jbeta primers. The repertoire was sequenced with immunoSEQ multiplex PCR; TCRdb's copy has only in-frame clones and lacks some. The sample includes 100,000 or so clones, 70% to 80% of them seen just once. Sequenced: PBMCs. All receptors derive from a human donor in good health.

The chain uses TRBV2 and TRBJ1-4; D possibly corresponds to TRBD1 (5 bases). This CDR3 has 14 amino acids. Germline V gene lookup returns CDR1 SNHLY and CDR2 FYNNEI. Trimming left V 6 bases short and J 2 bases short, with 10 bases between. DNA for the CDR3: TGTGCCAGCAGGGGGGGACGGACTAATGAAAAACTGTTTTTT. Translated, it gives CASRGGRTNEKLFF.

This chain connects TRBV29-1 to TRBJ1-6, with D maybe TRBD1 (5 bases). CDR1 SQVTM and CDR2 ANQGSEA come from the germline V gene. The CDR3 sequence is 14 residues long. With 7 bases removed from V and 9 bases from J, the gap between germline ends came to 19 bases. The CDR3 region has the DNA TGCAGCGCGTTGACAGAGTCCCTTGGTTCACCCCTCCACTTT. Amino acids: CSALTESLGSPLHF.

This sequence joins TRBV27 and TRBJ2-2; no reliable D call. The CDR3 extends over 14 amino acids. Germline lookup yields CDR1 MNHEY and CDR2 SMNVEV (reference sequence). Trimming removed 1 base at V and 7 bases at J, with 10 bases between. The CDR3 bases are TGTGCCAGCAGTTTATTTGGTAGCTTCGGGGAGCTGTTTTTT. Protein: CASSLFGSFGELFF.

In DNA form, the CDR3 reads TGTGCCAGCAGCCTAAAGACAGGGGCCCTCCAAGAGACCCAGTACTTC. This gives the protein CASSLKTGALQETQYF. V is TRBV7-9 and J is TRBJ2-5; 8 bases map to TRBD1. The J segment lost 1 base and the V segment lost 5 bases, leaving 9 bases of the junction unmatched. CDR3 length: 16 residues. Germline CDR1 reads SEHNR; CDR2 reads FQNEAQ (reference sequence).

In its sample, this clone was seen once. The chain recombines TRBV6-5 with TRBJ2-3; 12 nucleotides agree with TRBD2. This CDR3 is 15 amino acids long. CDR1 and CDR2 (germline): MNHEY, SVGAGI. The V segment lost 8 bases and the J segment 5 bases; nucleotides outside the gene matches: 8. DNA for the CDR3: TGTGCCAGCGGTCGACTAGCGGGAGACCGAGATACGCAGTATTTT. Translating it yields CASGRLAGDRDTQYF.